One and the same sample provided the 6 T cell receptor beta chains below, sequenced in a study of cytomegalovirus exposure and HLA in healthy donors. It was with 60 Vbeta and 13 Jbeta primers that the PCR ran. Repertoires were generated with immunoSEQ multiplex PCR, while TCRdb's copy carries only in-frame clones and drops some. This sample has about 200,000 clones, with over 75% found just once. Sequencing was performed on PBMCs. Receptors were obtained from a girl aged 2-10 years in good health and CMV-seronegative.

This clone was picked up one time. The chain joins TRBV4-2 to TRBJ2-1; tentatively, D is TRBD2 (6 bases). The CDR3 has 16 amino acids. Trimming cost V 0 bases and J 10 bases, with 19 bases left between them. Germline loops: CDR1 LGHNA, CDR2 YNFKEQ. The CDR3 DNA is TGTGCCAGCAGCCAAGACCCCACTAGCCCCCGGGTGGAGCAGTTCTTC. It specifies CASSQDPTSPRVEQFF.

The chain combines TRBV15 with TRBJ2-1; D is ambiguous. Germline CDR1 reads LNHNV; CDR2 reads YYDKDF (reference sequence). The V end was cut by 0 bases, the J end by 13 bases, with 13 bases between. There are 13 residues in the CDR3. The DNA for the CDR3 is TGTGCCACCAGCAGAGATCAGGCACGTACACAGTTCTTC. Its protein is CATSRDQARTQFF.

Only a few counts were recorded for this clone. The chain is built from TRBV5-1 and TRBJ1-4; D is undetermined. V was clipped by 0 bases and J by 6 bases, with 12 bases between them. CDR1 and CDR2 (germline): SGHRS, YFSETQ. The CDR3 spans 15 residues. CDR3 DNA sequence: TGCGCCAGCAGCTTGGAAGGGAGCCTTTATGAAAAACTGTTTTTT. It encodes CASSLEGSLYEKLFF.

The chain employs TRBV5-4 and TRBJ2-5; D is possibly TRBD1 (7 bases). Germline-derived CDR1 and CDR2 are SGHNT and YYREEE (reference sequence). CDR3 length: 17 residues. V was cut by 1 base and J by 4 bases, with 20 bases left in between. The CDR3 reads CASSLIGRRGQGETQYF. The DNA for the CDR3 is TGTGCCAGCAGCTTGATTGGTAGGAGGGGGCAAGGAGAGACCCAGTACTTC.

The V call is TRBV7-9, the J call TRBJ2-3; 9 bases are shared with TRBD2. Germline values: CDR1 SEHNR, CDR2 FQNEAQ (reference sequence). This CDR3 spans 15 amino acids. Trimming removed 3 bases from V and 6 bases from J; junction bases left unmatched: 7. The CDR3 bases are TGTGCCAGCAGCTTCAACGCGGGGGGGACCGATACGCAGTATTTT. It encodes CASSFNAGGTDTQYF.

This chain links TRBV29-1 with TRBJ2-2; 7 bases align to TRBD1. V lost 5 bases, J lost 7 bases, and 7 bases stayed unmatched. Per germline, CDR1 SQVTM and CDR2 ANQGSEA. The CDR3 is made up of 13 amino acids. CDR3 sequence reads: CSVRTQGIGELFF. As DNA, the CDR3 is TGCAGCGTTAGAACACAGGGGATCGGGGAGCTGTTTTTT.